This T cell receptor (beta chain) was obtained from a study of post-analysis software for immune sequencing data. Concerning this clonotype itself: Its antigen is undetermined.

Included in the TCR beta cDNA libraries were unique molecular identifiers. T cells numbering roughly 1 to 10 million yielded 450,000 to 500,000 cDNA molecules. TCRdb redid the calling of the PCR reads with MiXCR, one entry per CDR3 protein. This table holds 170,000 or so distinct CDR3 sequences, about 32% found once. Germline V gene data show CDR1 as MNHNS and CDR2 as SASEGT. The CDR3 has 17 amino acids. Whole-study results and caveats: Compared with controls, patients had more of roughly 5 TRBV segments, including TRBV5-6, TRBV5-1 and TRBV20-1. Multiple sclerosis was associated with a significant reduction in normalized Chao1 diversity relative to controls.

V is TRBV6-1 and J is TRBJ2-5; weak D call: TRBD1 (6 bases). The J call may be wrong; the DNA end is better matched by TRBJ2-7. This clonotype was obtained from a girl aged 10 to 17 with multiple sclerosis. The sequencing input was blood. This CDR3 reads CASSEPRRGKTSYEQYF. The DNA of the CDR3 is TGTGCCAGCAGTGAGCCTCGTAGGGGGAAGACGTCCTACGAGCAGTACTTC.